A selection of T cell receptor beta chains follows, all from one sample in a study of CD8+CD57+ T cells in acquired aplastic anemia. TCRdb redid the calling of the reads with MiXCR, one entry per CDR3 protein. The top ten hold around 2.9% of the sample, which has some 180,000 distinct CDR3 sequences, about 47% seen once. The sample was sorted CD4+, CD8+, or CD8+CD57+ T cells (not recorded which) from PBMCs. The receptors derive from a human donor in good health. The CDR3 runs from the conserved cysteine through the conserved F or W. Each record gives: clone size, J gene, D gene, V gene, CDR3 DNA, CDR3 protein. D genes are given only for firm matches. Some rows have no size entry. The others give once, few or many, or a class for an expanded clone.

>NA|TRBJ1-2|NA|TRBV19
TGTGCCAGTAGTCCCGACCGCTATGGCTACACCTTC
CASSPDRYGYTF
>few|TRBJ2-2|TRBD1|TRBV6-1
TGTGCCAGCAGCCCTGGGACAGCACCCGGCGGGGAGCTGTTTTTT
CASSPGTAPGGELFF
>NA|TRBJ2-4|NA|TRBV15
TGTGCCACCAGCGAGGGACCGTACATTCAGTACTTC
CATSEGPYIQYF
>many|TRBJ2-7|TRBD1|TRBV2
TGTGCCAGCAGGGGGACAGGTACCTACGAGCAGTACTTC
CASRGTGTYEQYF
>NA|TRBJ1-1|NA|TRBV19
TGTGCCAGTAGTATAAGCATGGAGGGACAAAAAGCTTTCTTT
CASSISMEGQKAFF
>NA|TRBJ2-1|TRBD2|TRBV25-1
TGTGCCAGCAGTGTAGCGGGAGTAGGGCGGGCGCACTCTTACAATGAGCAGTTCTTC
CASSVAGVGRAHSYNEQFF
>NA|TRBJ2-7|NA|TRBV20-1
TGCAGTGCTAGTCGGAACGAAAACTACGAGCAGTACTTC
CSASRNENYEQYF
>NA|TRBJ1-5|NA|TRBV27
TGTGCCAGCAGTTTAGGAAGAAGGGATCAGCCCCAGCATTTT
CASSLGRRDQPQHF
>NA|TRBJ1-1|NA|TRBV10-3
TGTGCCAGCATTATGGCGGGGAACACTGAAGCTTTCTTT
CASIMAGNTEAFF
>many|TRBJ2-6|NA|TRBV19
TGTGCCAGTACCCGGGCAGGGTATTTTGGGGCCAACGTCCTGACTTTC
CASTRAGYFGANVLTF
>NA|TRBJ1-2|NA|TRBV2
TGTGCCAGCAGTCAACTGCGGGGGATCTATGGCTACACCTTC
CASSQLRGIYGYTF
>NA|TRBJ2-1|TRBD2|TRBV10-3
TGTGCCATCAGTGCTACTAGCGGCTACAATGAGCAGTTCTTC
CAISATSGYNEQFF
>few|TRBJ2-7|TRBD2|TRBV5-1
TGCGCCAGCAACTTGGTTGGGGGACTAGCGGGCGAGCAGTACTTC
CASNLVGGLAGEQYF
>many|TRBJ1-3|TRBD1|TRBV19
TGTGCCAGTAGCGGGACAGCCTCTGGAAACACCATATATTTT
CASSGTASGNTIYF
>many|TRBJ2-7|TRBD2|TRBV20-1
TGCAGTGCTCCCCGACTAGCGGGAAGGGCCTACGAGCAGTACTTC
CSAPRLAGRAYEQYF
>many|TRBJ1-4|NA|TRBV7-9
TGTGCCAGCATGTTTTGGGCCGGCACTAATGAAAAACTGTTTTTT
CASMFWAGTNEKLFF
>NA|TRBJ1-5|TRBD1|TRBV24-1
TGTGCCACCACTAAAGACAGGGGGTGCAATCAGCCCCAGCATTTT
CATTKDRGCNQPQHF
>few|TRBJ1-6|NA|TRBV4-3
TGCGCCAGCAGCCAAGTCCGTTCACCCCTCCACTTT
CASSQVRSPLHF
>many|TRBJ2-5|NA|TRBV7-9
TGTGCCAGCAGCTTAACGGCCGGCGAGACCCAGTACTTC
CASSLTAGETQYF
>NA|TRBJ1-5|NA|TRBV7-9
TGTGCCAGCAGCTTTGGACAGAATCAGCCCCAGCATTTT
CASSFGQNQPQHF
>NA|TRBJ1-6|NA|TRBV20-1
TGCAGTGCTTCGGAGTCGGGCACCCGGAAGTCACCCCTCCACTTT
CSASESGTRKSPLHF
>NA|TRBJ2-7|NA|TRBV5-1
TGCGCCAGCAGCTTGGTCGGGGATTACGAGCAGTACTTC
CASSLVGDYEQYF
>few|TRBJ2-1|TRBD2|TRBV15
TGTGCCACCAAGGCGGGGGGCATCGACAATGAGCAGTTCTTC
CATKAGGIDNEQFF
>NA|TRBJ2-7|TRBD2|TRBV2
TGTGCCAGCACCAGGACTAGCGGGGGATCCTACGAGCAGTACTTC
CASTRTSGGSYEQYF
>NA|TRBJ2-7|TRBD2|TRBV20-1
TGCAGTGCTAGACCCTCAGGCGGGAGAGGGAAGTACGAGCAGTACTTC
CSARPSGGRGKYEQYF
>NA|TRBJ1-1|NA|TRBV10-3
TGTGCCATCAGTGGGGATGGGGGTGAAGCTTTCTTT
CAISGDGGEAFF
>NA|TRBJ2-3|NA|TRBV24-1
TGTGCCACCAGTGAATCCAGGTCGGCGGGCTACACAGATACGCAGTATTTT
CATSESRSAGYTDTQYF
>many|TRBJ2-7|NA|TRBV13
TGTGCCAGCAGCGCGGACAGGCTCGGACTAGCCCCCTCCGAGCAGTACTTC
CASSADRLGLAPSEQYF
>once|TRBJ2-3|NA|TRBV29-1
TGCAGCGTTGAGGCTGTGAGCACAGATACGCAGTATTTT
CSVEAVSTDTQYF
>once|TRBJ1-4|NA|TRBV19
TGTGCCAGTAGTATCGCGGGGAGGGGAAATGAAAAACTGCTTTTT
CASSIAGRGNEKLLF
>NA|TRBJ2-1|NA|TRBV19
TGTGCCAGCTCACAGTTCCCCTACAATGAGCAGTTCTTC
CASSQFPYNEQFF
>many|TRBJ2-7|TRBD1|TRBV7-9
TGTGCCAGCAGCTTGAAGGGGACAGGTCATACTGAGCAGTACTTC
CASSLKGTGHTEQYF
>NA|TRBJ2-5|TRBD1|TRBV24-1
TGTGCCACCAGTGATGACAGGGGGCCCGCCGGGGAGACCCAGTACTTC
CATSDDRGPAGETQYF
>many|TRBJ2-7|NA|TRBV11-2
TGTGCCAGCAGCTTAGATCCCCCAGGGGCGGTCAACGAGCAGTACTTC
CASSLDPPGAVNEQYF
>NA|TRBJ2-1|TRBD2|TRBV15
TGTGCCACCAGTTTCAGCGGGGAATATGAGCAGTTCTTC
CATSFSGEYEQFF
>NA|TRBJ1-2|NA|TRBV6-5
TGTGCCAGCAGTTACTCGCCAGGAGTATCGGGCTATGGCTACACCTTC
CASSYSPGVSGYGYTF
>NA|TRBJ2-7|NA|TRBV20-1
TGCAGTGCTAGTCAGGGTTACCACGAGCAGTACTTC
CSASQGYHEQYF
>NA|TRBJ2-1|TRBD1|TRBV24-1
TGTGCCACCAGTGACCCGGGACAGGTCTACAATGAGCAGTTCTTC
CATSDPGQVYNEQFF
>NA|TRBJ1-2|NA|TRBV29-1
TGCAGCGTTGCCCGGACTAGTGCCTACACCTTC
CSVARTSAYTF